The 10 T cell receptor beta chains below all came from one sample that was sequenced in a study of CD8 T cells in Susac syndrome (dated by TCRdb to the late 2010s). Receptor amplification or capture employed the immunoSEQ multiplex PCR assay. RNA was extracted using the RNeasy kit, and about 0.45 to 1 microgram was reverse transcribed with random hexamers. TCRdb cleaned the public reads at Q25 with fastp, built clones with MiXCR and kept in-frame beta chains. Rows with one shared CDR3 protein collapse into an entry with the most common genes and DNA. This sample is represented by roughly 160,000 distinct CDR3 sequences; around 95% of them were singletons. Around 0.12% of the sample goes to the ten largest clones. The sample comprised CD4+ T cells from PBMCs. These receptor sequences come from a human donor with Susac syndrome.

The V call is TRBV7-2, the J call TRBJ2-1; D is undetermined. Germline-derived CDR1 and CDR2 are SGHTA and FQGNSA. There are 11 residues in the CDR3. V was cut by 3 bases and J by 10 bases, with 7 bases left in between. CDR3: CASSFHEEQFF. The CDR3 DNA is TGTGCCAGCAGCTTTCATGAAGAGCAGTTCTTC.

The chain couples TRBV7-9 to TRBJ2-3, with 9 bases that match TRBD1. This CDR3 region has 15 residues. Germline V lookup: CDR1 SEHNR, CDR2 FQNEAQ (reference sequence). V lost 5 bases to trimming and J lost 3 bases; unmatched junction nucleotides: 6. The CDR3 region has the DNA TGTGCCAGCAGCCTCGGACAGGGGAGGACAGATACGCAGTATTTT. Translated, it gives CASSLGQGRTDTQYF.

V and J are TRBV21-1 and TRBJ2-7. TRBV21-1 is reported as a pseudogene. The CDR3 is made up of 13 amino acids. In nucleotides, the CDR3 is TGTGCCAGCAGCAAAGACCATATGGACGAGCAGTACGTC. It is translated as CASSKDHMDEQYV.

This clonotype came up once. The chain is built from TRBV29-1 and TRBJ2-5; D tentatively reads TRBD1 or TRBD2 (5 bases each). This CDR3 is 13 amino acids long. Between the trimmed V and J ends, which lost 3 bases and 4 bases, there was a span of 12 bases. Germline V gives CDR1 SQVTM, CDR2 ANQGSEA. Written as DNA, the CDR3 is TGCAGCGTTGATGGGCCGGGACCAGAGACCCAGTACTTC. Encoded protein: CSVDGPGPETQYF.

The J gene is TRBJ1-3, the V gene TRBV19, with a weak D call TRBD1 (6 bases). V dropped 10 bases and J dropped 3 bases, with 13 bases sitting between them. The CDR3 is 13 amino acids. Germline loops: CDR1 LNHDA, CDR2 SQIVND (reference sequence). CDR3 nucleotides: TGTGCCACCTCTAAGACAGGTGGAAACACCATATATTTT. It codes for CATSKTGGNTIYF.

The chain combines TRBV20-1 with TRBJ1-2; D is uncertain. The germline gives CDR1 DFQATT, CDR2 SNEGSKA (reference sequence). V gave up 6 bases and J gave up 10 bases, with 9 bases separating them. This CDR3 is 9 amino acids long. CDR3 amino acids: CSAKDHYTF. CDR3 in DNA: TGCAGTGCCAAGGACCACTACACCTTC.

The genes are TRBV30 and TRBJ1-2, with D perhaps TRBD1 (5 bases). Germline lookup yields CDR1 GTSNPN and CDR2 SVGIG (reference sequence). The V end was cut by 2 bases, the J end by 8 bases, with 9 bases between. CDR3 length equals 11 residues. CDR3 sequence (DNA): TGTGCCTGGAGTACAGGTGGGGGCTACACCTTC. It yields the protein CAWSTGGGYTF. The full variable domain, in which reference TRBV30 and TRBJ1-2 provide the parts outside the CDR3, is SQTIHQWPATLVQPVGSPLSLECTVEGTSNPNLYWYRQAAGRGLQLLFYSVGIGQISSEVPQNLSASRPQDRQFILSSKKLLLSDSGFYLCAWSTGGGYTFGSGTRLTVV.

The chain recombines TRBV7-2 with TRBJ2-3; 8 bases line up with TRBD1. Germline assignment: CDR1 SGHTA and CDR2 FQGNSA. V lost 4 bases and J lost 1; bases outside the gene matches: 4. The CDR3 totals 15 residues. CDR3 protein: CASSYGGQGTDTQYF. The CDR3 nucleotides read TGTGCCAGCAGCTACGGGGGACAGGGCACAGATACGCAGTATTTT.

This chain uses TRBV14 with TRBJ2-7, with D possibly being TRBD1 (6 bases). With 6 bases removed from V and 6 bases from J, the gap between germline ends came to 12 bases. In germline, CDR1 is SGHDN, CDR2 FVKESK. The CDR3 extends over 12 amino acids. CDR3 sequence reads: CASSTGYSEQYF. CDR3 bases: TGTGCCAGCAGTACAGGGTATAGCGAGCAGTACTTC.

The chain recombines TRBV29-1 with TRBJ2-3, with 8 bases matching TRBD1. Germline V CDR1 and CDR2: SQVTM, ANQGSEA. CDR3 size: 15 residues. J gave up 0 bases and V 6 bases, and 8 bases lay outside the gene matches. The CDR3 loop reads CSVERQGQSTDTQYF. Here the CDR3 DNA reads TGCAGCGTCGAGAGACAGGGGCAAAGCACAGATACGCAGTATTTT.